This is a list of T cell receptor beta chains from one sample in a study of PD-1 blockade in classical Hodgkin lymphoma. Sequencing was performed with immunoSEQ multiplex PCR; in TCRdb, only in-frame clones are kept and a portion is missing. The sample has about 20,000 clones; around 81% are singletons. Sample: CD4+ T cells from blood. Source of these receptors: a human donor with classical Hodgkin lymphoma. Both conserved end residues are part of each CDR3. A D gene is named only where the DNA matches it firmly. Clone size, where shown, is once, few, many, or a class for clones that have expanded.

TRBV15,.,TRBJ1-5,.,CATSRADTLLNQPQHF,TGTGCCACCAGCAGGGCGGACACCCTCTTAAATCAGCCCCAGCATTTT
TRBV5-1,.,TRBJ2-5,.,CASSPETALLETQYF,TGCGCCAGCAGCCCAGAGACAGCCCTGCTTGAGACCCAGTACTTC
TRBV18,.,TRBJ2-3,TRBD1,CASSRPGQGQDTQYF,TGTGCCAGCTCAAGACCGGGACAGGGCCAGGATACGCAGTATTTT
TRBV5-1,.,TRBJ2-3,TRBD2,CASSLGLAGASTDTQYF,TGCGCCAGCAGCTTGGGACTAGCGGGGGCTAGCACAGATACGCAGTATTTT
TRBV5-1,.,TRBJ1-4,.,CASSSTGLANEKLFF,TGCGCCAGCAGCTCCACTGGACTGGCGAATGAAAAACTGTTTTTT
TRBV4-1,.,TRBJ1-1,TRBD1,CASSRQGTAEAFF,TGCGCCAGCAGCCGACAGGGAACGGCTGAAGCTTTCTTT
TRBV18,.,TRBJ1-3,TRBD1,CASSPVGQGSSGNTIYF,TGTGCCAGCTCACCCGTTGGACAGGGCAGCTCTGGAAACACCATATATTTT
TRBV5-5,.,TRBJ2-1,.,CASSSLDWEQFF,TGTGCCAGCAGCTCTCTCGATTGGGAGCAGTTCTTC
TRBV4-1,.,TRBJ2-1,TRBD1,CASSQLQGANEQFF,TGCGCCAGCAGCCAACTACAGGGGGCGAATGAGCAGTTCTTC
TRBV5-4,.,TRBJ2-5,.,CASSLDSFQETQYF,TGTGCCAGCAGCCTAGACAGCTTCCAAGAGACCCAGTACTTC
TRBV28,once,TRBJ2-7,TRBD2,CASTETGTSGREEYF,TGTGCCAGCACCGAAACCGGGACTAGCGGGAGGGAGGAATACTTC
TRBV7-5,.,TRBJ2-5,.,CARSLSFRCLQETQYF,TGTGCCAGAAGCTTATCATTCAGGTGTCTCCAAGAGACCCAGTACTTC
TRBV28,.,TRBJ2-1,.,CASSPTVERKSYNEQFF,TGTGCCAGCAGTCCCACTGTAGAGCGGAAGTCCTACAATGAGCAGTTCTTC
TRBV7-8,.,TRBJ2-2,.,CASSLGLAPPEYPFF,TGTGCCAGCAGCCTAGGCCTGGCCCCACCCGAGTACCCGTTTTTT
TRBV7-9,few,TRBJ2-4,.,CASSLERNIQYF,TGTGCCAGCAGCTTGGAACGGAACATTCAGTACTTC
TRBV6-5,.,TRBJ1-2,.,CASSYSTERAYGYTF,TGTGCCAGCAGTTACTCTACCGAGCGGGCATATGGCTACACCTTC
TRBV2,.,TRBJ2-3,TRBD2,CASKLARTDTQYF,TGTGCCAGCAAACTAGCGAGGACCGATACGCAGTATTTT